This T cell receptor (beta chain) was identified during a study of cytomegalovirus exposure and HLA in healthy donors. PCR amplification relied on 60 Vbeta primers (plus 13 Jbeta primers). Data came from immunoSEQ multiplex PCR; TCRdb stores just in-frame clones and leaves some out. Seen here are about 160,000 clones, roughly 80% observed once, and the top ten hold 3% to 3.5%. Study-level findings and limits: Analysis was carried out at a later point, and it linked a missense DCLRE1C variant to TCR beta V- and J-gene trimming.

V dropped 0 bases and J dropped 4 bases, with 9 bases sitting between them. The CDR3 contains 14 residues. Per germline, CDR1 MNHEY and CDR2 SVGAGI. Only one count was recorded for this clone. The antigen remains unidentified. The TCR was taken from a woman aged 35 to 49 in good health and CMV-seronegative. The sequenced material came from PBMCs. J is TRBJ1-2 and V is TRBV6-5; D not resolved. The CDR3 here is CASSYSDTSYGYTF. CDR3 nucleotides: TGTGCCAGCAGTTACTCCGACACCAGCTATGGCTACACCTTC.